A single sample gave rise to the 28 T cell receptor beta chains below, sequenced in a study of T cells after yellow fever vaccination. Via MiXCR, TCRdb re-called the 5' RACE reads, giving one row per CDR3 protein. The data hold 75,000 to 100,000 distinct CDR3 sequences, with about 8.4% observed a single time. The source was CD8+ T cells not binding an NS4B(214-222) dextramer, sorted from PBMCs, collected roughly 14 days after the first yellow fever vaccination. The receptors here all came from a man aged 18-30 years who received the YFV17D yellow fever vaccine.

This clonotype was seen many times. The chain links TRBV4-3 to TRBJ2-5; 7 bases are a match to TRBD2. The trim removed 8 bases at V and 3 bases at J, leaving 6 bases unmatched. Germline CDR1 is LGHNA and CDR2 is YSLEER. The CDR3 has 13 residues. CDR3: CASGMGGEETQYF. In nucleotides, the CDR3 is TGCGCCAGCGGGATGGGGGGGGAAGAGACCCAGTACTTC.

This clonotype was counted a few times. The chain joins TRBV7-9 to TRBJ2-3; 10 bases align to TRBD2. The CDR3 spans 17 residues. CDR1 is SEHNR, CDR2 FQNEAQ, per germline (reference sequence). The V gene end was trimmed by 5 bases and the J gene end by 3 bases; junction bases not matched to a gene: 11. CDR3 protein: CASSRNPAGGPTDTQYF. CDR3 bases: TGTGCCAGCAGCCGCAATCCAGCGGGGGGGCCGACAGATACGCAGTATTTT.

A few counts support this clonotype. The gene calls are TRBV7-8 and TRBJ2-2; 7 bases map to TRBD2. This CDR3 has 16 residues. Germline loops: CDR1 SGHVS, CDR2 FQNEAQ. V trimming: 3 bases; J trimming: 2 bases; junction bases outside the gene matches: 6. CDR3 region: CASSFAGTTNTGELFF. The CDR3 nucleotides read TGTGCCAGCAGCTTCGCTGGGACTACCAACACCGGGGAGCTGTTTTTT. Looking up the rest from reference TRBV7-8 and TRBJ2-2 gives the full variable domain: GAGVSQSPRYKVAKRGQDVALRCDPISGHVSLFWYQQALGQGPEFLTYFQNEAQLDKSGLPSDRFFAERPEGSVSTLKIQRTQQEDSAVYLCASSFAGTTNTGELFFGEGSRLTVL.

This clonotype was seen repeatedly, ten times or more. Here the CDR3 reads CASSGDWSYEQYF. CDR3 nucleotides: TGTGCCAGCAGCGGGGACTGGAGCTACGAGCAGTACTTC. The V call is TRBV9, the J call TRBJ2-7, with D possibly matching TRBD2 (6 bases). Germline V gene data show CDR1 as SGDLS and CDR2 as YYNGEE. The CDR3 length is 13 residues. The V end was cut by 3 bases, the J end by 3 bases, with 10 bases between.

The sample holds a few counts of this clonotype. The rearrangement links TRBV5-6 to TRBJ2-3; 9 bases line up with TRBD1. This CDR3 spans 14 amino acids. J was trimmed by 2 bases and V by 3 bases; bases with no gene match: 1. Germline V gives CDR1 SGHDT, CDR2 YYEEEE. CDR3 sequence reads: CASSWTGDTDTQYF. CDR3 in DNA: TGTGCCAGCAGCTGGACAGGGGACACAGATACGCAGTATTTT.

This clonotype was counted only a few times. This rearrangement joins TRBV6-5 to TRBJ2-3, with 7 bases aligning to TRBD1. The CDR3 runs to 13 residues. Germline V CDR1 and CDR2: MNHEY, SVGAGI. J lost 11 bases, V lost 1 base, and 6 bases had no gene match. The CDR3 sequence: CASSYFPAGGQYF. The CDR3 DNA reads TGTGCCAGCAGTTACTTCCCGGCAGGGGGGCAGTATTTT.

This clonotype was observed at least ten times. The chain joins TRBV21-1 to TRBJ2-2; TRBD1, the D gene given by the table, was not confirmed from the DNA. TRBV21-1 is an annotated pseudogene. CDR3 length: 17 amino acids. CDR3 loop: CASSPAGQGANTGELFF. The CDR3 DNA is TGTGCCAGCTCCCCCGCCGGGCAGGGCGCGAACACCGGGGAGCTGTTTTTT.

This clonotype was picked up many times. The rearrangement links TRBV29-1 to TRBJ2-1; weak D call: TRBD2 (5 bases). Looked up from germline, CDR1 is SQVTM and CDR2 is ANQGSEA. The CDR3 has 12 residues. V dropped 8 bases and J dropped 9 bases, with 17 bases sitting between them. DNA for the CDR3: TGCAGCTCTCCGGAGCTCGCGGGTGAGCAGTTCTTC. Translation: CSSPELAGEQFF.

The table lists this clonotype with a few counts. The chain has TRBV12-5 and TRBJ2-7; 7 nucleotides align to TRBD1. Per the germline V gene, CDR1 is LGHNT and CDR2 is FRNRAP. V trimming: 7 bases; J trimming: 2 bases; junction bases outside the gene matches: 8. The CDR3 sequence is 14 residues long. The CDR3, as DNA: TGTGCTAGTGCTCAGGCAGGGGGACCCTACGAGCAGTACTTC. This translates into CASAQAGGPYEQYF.

The table lists this clonotype with a few counts. This sequence joins TRBV6-5 and TRBJ1-1; the D is unclear. CDR3 length: 17 residues. The germline V gene encodes CDR1 MNHEY and CDR2 SVGAGI. V lost 0 bases to trimming and J lost 0 bases, with 14 bases between them. The CDR3 nucleotides read TGTGCCAGCAGTTACTCGTGGCAGTATGGAGTGAACACTGAAGCTTTCTTT. Protein: CASSYSWQYGVNTEAFF.

V and J are TRBV4-1 and TRBJ2-3; 7 nucleotides agree with TRBD2. Losses at the gene ends were 0 bases for V and 2 bases for J; bases not matched to a gene: 5. Germline loops: CDR1 MGHRA, CDR2 YSYEKL. This CDR3 spans 16 amino acids. CDR3 sequence reads: CASSQDPGGYTDTQYF. For the CDR3, the DNA is TGCGCCAGCAGCCAAGATCCGGGGGGATACACAGATACGCAGTATTTT.

This clonotype appeared a few times. This rearrangement joins TRBV6-2 or TRBV6-3 to TRBJ2-7; the D gene could be TRBD1 or TRBD2 (5 bases each). Per germline, CDR1 MNHEY and CDR2 SVGEGT. The CDR3 is made up of 14 amino acids. The V end lost 4 bases, the J end lost 3 bases, and 13 bases lay between the germline ends. CDR3: CASSSIRGGYEQYF. CDR3 DNA sequence: TGTGCCAGCAGTTCGATACGGGGCGGCTACGAGCAGTACTTC.

V gene TRBV5-4 combines with J gene TRBJ2-1; D is perhaps TRBD2 (5 bases). The CDR3 is made up of 12 amino acids. The germline V and J ends were trimmed by 2 bases and 9 bases, with 9 bases remaining between them. Per germline, CDR1 SGHNT and CDR2 YYREEE (reference sequence). CDR3 DNA: TGTGCCAGCAGCTTACTAGGGCTTGAGCAGTTCTTC. Protein product: CASSLLGLEQFF.

This sequence joins TRBV11-2 and TRBJ2-3; D perhaps matches TRBD2 (6 bases). V was shortened by 5 bases and J by 4 bases, with 19 bases between the two germline ends. Germline V gene lookup returns CDR1 SGHAT and CDR2 FQNNGV. This CDR3 has 16 residues. The CDR3 here is CASSQSGSGMADTQYF. In DNA, the CDR3 is TGTGCCAGCAGCCAAAGCGGGTCCGGTATGGCAGATACGCAGTATTTT. Full variable domain (remainder filled in from reference TRBV11-2 and TRBJ2-3): EAGVAQSPRYKIIEKRQSVAFWCNPISGHATLYWYQQILGQGPKLLIQFQNNGVVDDSQLPKDRFSAERLKGVDSTLKIQPAKLEDSAVYLCASSQSGSGMADTQYFGPGTRLTVL.

In its sample, this clonotype was seen a few times. CDR3 in DNA: TGTGCCAGCAGTTACGAGGGCTACTCCTACGAGCAGTACGTC. Translated, it gives CASSYEGYSYEQYV. This chain uses TRBV6-2 or TRBV6-3 with TRBJ2-7; D might be TRBD2 (5 bases). The V end was cut by 2 bases, the J end by 0 bases, with 8 bases between. This CDR3 spans 14 amino acids. The germline V gene has CDR1 MNHEY and CDR2 SVGEGT.

CDR3: CASSESHSGGAKTQYF. The CDR3, as DNA: TGTGCCAGCAGCGAGTCCCACTCAGGGGGCGCTAAGACCCAGTACTTC. The chain carries TRBV7-9 and TRBJ2-5; 8 bases line up with TRBD1. J gave up 6 bases and V 5 bases, and 14 bases lay outside the gene matches. The V gene's germline CDR1 is SEHNR and CDR2 FQNEAQ (reference sequence). The CDR3 contains 16 residues. Variable domain in full (rest from reference TRBV7-9 and TRBJ2-5): DTGVSQNPRHKITKRGQNVTFRCDPISEHNRLYWYRQTLGQGPEFLTYFQNEAQLEKSRLLSDRFSAERPKGSFSTLEIQRTEQGDSAMYLCASSESHSGGAKTQYFGPGTRLLVL.

J is TRBJ2-5 and V is TRBV6-5; maybe TRBD1 (5 bases). The CDR3 length is 14 residues. Per germline, CDR1 MNHEY and CDR2 SVGAGI. With 2 bases removed from V and 4 bases from J, the gap between germline ends came to 11 bases. CDR3 residues: CASSYGLTAETQYF. CDR3 DNA sequence: TGTGCCAGCAGTTACGGGCTGACAGCAGAGACCCAGTACTTC.

This clonotype was picked up a small number of times. The gene calls are TRBV27 and TRBJ1-5; maybe TRBD1 (5 bases). This CDR3 contains 14 residues. CDR1 is MNHEY, CDR2 SMNVEV, per germline (reference sequence). Trimming took 6 bases from V and 0 from J, leaving 9 bases between them. The CDR3 reads CASSHQGSNQPQHF. Written as DNA, the CDR3 is TGTGCCAGCAGCCACCAGGGTAGCAATCAGCCCCAGCATTTT.

The V call is TRBV24-1, the J call TRBJ2-5; D not certain. Looked up from germline, CDR1 is KGHDR and CDR2 is SFDVKD. This CDR3 has 15 residues. The CDR3 sequence: CGTCDLQGAEETQYF. The CDR3 coding sequence is TGTGGGACCTGTGATTTACAAGGTGCCGAAGAGACCCAGTACTTC.

This clonotype has just a few counts. V usage is TRBV4-3 and J usage is TRBJ2-1, with 7 bases aligning to TRBD1. CDR3 length equals 19 residues. From germline, CDR1 is LGHNA and CDR2 YSLEER. With 5 bases clipped from V and 4 bases from J, the junction kept 20 bases outside the gene matches. Written as DNA, the CDR3 is TGCGCCAGCAGCATAAACCCGATAACTCTGACAGGGAAGTACAATGAGCAGTTCTTC. Its protein is CASSINPITLTGKYNEQFF.

This chain uses TRBV6-2 or TRBV6-3 with TRBJ2-7; tentatively, D is TRBD1 (6 bases). Germline CDR1 is MNHEY and CDR2 is SVGEGT. The CDR3 has 17 residues. Trimming shortened V by 5 bases and J by 1 base, and 21 bases separated the two germline ends. The CDR3 DNA reads as TGTGCCAGCAGTCCTCCCTCAGGGGTTGATGTTTCCTACGAGCAGTACTTC. Its translation is CASSPPSGVDVSYEQYF.

The CDR3 region is CASSPTGDPRKLFF. Written as DNA, the CDR3 is TGTGCCAGCTCACCCACAGGGGATCCTCGGAAACTGTTTTTT. The rearrangement uses TRBV18 and TRBJ1-4, with 7 bases fitting TRBD1. CDR3 size: 14 residues. CDR1 is KGHSH, CDR2 LQKENI, per germline. The V gene end was trimmed by 3 bases and the J gene end by 11 bases; junction bases not matched to a gene: 9.

A few counts support this clonotype. The gene calls are TRBV12-3 or TRBV12-4 and TRBJ2-2; TRBD2 aligns across 8 bases. Losses at the gene ends were 8 bases for V and 6 bases for J; bases not matched to a gene: 8. The CDR3 length is 14 residues. The chain's CDR3 is CASYPGGPAGELFF. CDR3 DNA sequence: TGTGCCAGCTATCCGGGGGGGCCGGCCGGGGAGCTGTTTTTT.

This clonotype was seen a few times. The rearrangement uses TRBV27 and TRBJ2-3, with 11 bases identical to TRBD2. This CDR3 is built from 14 residues. Germline CDR1 reads MNHEY; CDR2 reads SMNVEV (reference sequence). V gave up 8 bases and J gave up 2 bases; unmatched junction bases: 3. DNA for the CDR3: TGTGCCAGCGTAGCGGGGGGGGTCACAGATACGCAGTATTTT. This gives the protein CASVAGGVTDTQYF.

This clonotype was counted only a few times. V and J are TRBV12-3 or TRBV12-4 and TRBJ1-3, with TRBD1 matching 9 bases. This CDR3 is 15 amino acids long. V lost 3 bases to trimming and J lost 6 bases; unmatched junction nucleotides: 6. CDR3: CASSFSGQGKNTIYF. The CDR3 DNA reads TGTGCCAGCAGTTTTTCGGGACAGGGTAAAAACACCATATATTTT.

This clonotype has ten or more counts. This chain uses TRBV29-1 with TRBJ2-7; D may be TRBD2 (7 bases). The CDR3 extends over 13 amino acids. Germline V gene lookup returns CDR1 SQVTM and CDR2 ANQGSEA. Deletions cut 4 bases from V and 2 bases from J, with 12 bases between. The CDR3 DNA reads as TGCAGCGTTGTGGGGGGGCATACCTACGAGCAGTACTTC. Translating it yields CSVVGGHTYEQYF.

This clonotype was counted between two and nine times. This chain links TRBV20-1 with TRBJ1-2; D unresolved. In germline, CDR1 is DFQATT, CDR2 SNEGSKA (reference sequence). The CDR3 runs 17 residues. The V and J ends lost 0 bases and 4 bases respectively, with 21 bases between them. This CDR3 is CSARDLTGPNPLYGYTF. The DNA for the CDR3 is TGCAGTGCTAGAGACCTAACCGGGCCCAACCCCCTCTATGGCTACACCTTC.

The sample holds a few counts of this clonotype. In DNA, the CDR3 is TGTGCCAGCAGCCCCCCGACAGGAGCCGCGGGCGAGCAGTACGTC. This translates into CASSPPTGAAGEQYV. The chain links TRBV7-9 to TRBJ2-7; tentatively, D is TRBD1 (6 bases). Germline values: CDR1 SEHNR, CDR2 FQNEAQ (reference sequence). The CDR3 runs 15 residues. Between the trimmed V and J ends, which lost 5 bases and 6 bases, there was a span of 20 bases.